Below are 10 T cell receptor beta chains sequenced from a single sample in a study of blood T cell repertoires in COVID-19. Produced via immunoSEQ multiplex PCR; TCRdb's table is partial and in-frame only. The table has roughly 280,000 clones, around 84% seen once. Specimen: peripheral blood. These receptor sequences come from a man aged 55 to 70 with acute or convalescent COVID-19.

The table lists this clone with a count of one. The V gene is TRBV25-1, the J gene TRBJ2-3, with a weak D call TRBD2 (7 bases). The V end was cut by 6 bases, the J end by 4 bases, with 14 bases between. Germline lookup yields CDR1 MGHDK and CDR2 SYGVNS. The CDR3 is 14 amino acids. The CDR3 reads CASSLTGRADTQYF. DNA of the CDR3: TGTGCCAGCAGCCTTACAGGGAGGGCAGATACGCAGTATTTT.

The DNA for the CDR3 is TGTGCCAGCAGCTTGGTGTCAGGGGGGCGGAATTCACCCCTCCACTTT. Translating gives CASSLVSGGRNSPLHF. V usage is TRBV5-4 and J usage is TRBJ1-6, with 7 bases aligning to TRBD1. Germline CDR1 and CDR2: SGHNT and YYREEE (reference sequence). V lost 0 bases to trimming and J lost 7 bases; unmatched junction nucleotides: 7. The CDR3 runs 16 residues.

This chain joins TRBV5-1 and TRBJ1-4; 7 bases line up with TRBD1. V lost 0 bases to trimming and J lost 2 bases; unmatched junction nucleotides: 7. Germline loops: CDR1 SGHRS, CDR2 YFSETQ. This CDR3 is 17 amino acids long. The CDR3 bases are TGCGCCAGCAGCTTGGGGTTAAGGGGACAGACTAATGAAAAACTGTTTTTT. Residues: CASSLGLRGQTNEKLFF.

The V call is TRBV9, the J call TRBJ2-3, with D possibly TRBD1 on 5 matching bases. V lost 3 bases and J lost 7, with 9 bases in between. Germline values: CDR1 SGDLS, CDR2 YYNGEE. This CDR3 region has 12 residues. CDR3 residues: CASSAGRNTQYF. In DNA form, the CDR3 reads TGTGCCAGCAGCGCAGGGCGGAATACGCAGTATTTT. The complete variable domain, with remaining parts taken from reference TRBV9 and TRBJ2-3, reads DSGVTQTPKHLITATGQRVTLRCSPRSGDLSVYWYQQSLDQGLQFLIQYYNGEERAKGNILERFSAQQFPDLHSELNLSSLELGDSALYFCASSAGRNTQYFGPGTRLTVL.

The rearrangement joins TRBV24-1 to TRBJ2-2; D is uncertain. Germline values: CDR1 KGHDR, CDR2 SFDVKD. The CDR3 runs to 12 residues. The ends were cut back, 6 bases at V and 2 bases at J, with 3 bases in the middle. In DNA form, the CDR3 reads TGTGCCACCAGTACAAACACCGGGGAGCTGTTTTTT. Protein sequence: CATSTNTGELFF.

DNA for the CDR3: TGTGCCAGTACTGGTGCAGCGGGTTCATTCTACACCGGGGAGCTGTTTTTT. This gives the protein CASTGAAGSFYTGELFF. This chain uses TRBV19 with TRBJ2-2; tentatively, D is TRBD2 (6 bases). The CDR3 runs 17 residues. Trimming took off 7 bases at V and 3 bases at J, with 21 bases between the two ends. The germline V gene encodes CDR1 LNHDA and CDR2 SQIVND (reference sequence).

The chain carries TRBV28 and TRBJ1-5, with 7 positions matching TRBD1. The junction had 10 bases not matched to a gene; V was cut back by 6 bases and J by 5 bases. Germline V gene data show CDR1 as MDHEN and CDR2 as SYDVKM. This CDR3 contains 15 residues. For the CDR3, the DNA is TGTGCCAGCAGAGCTCCGGGACAGTCCTATCAGCCCCAGCATTTT. Translating it yields CASRAPGQSYQPQHF. Full variable domain (missing parts from reference TRBV28 and TRBJ1-5): DVKVTQSSRYLVKRTGEKVFLECVQDMDHENMFWYRQDPGLGLRLIYFSYDVKMKEKGDIPEGYSVSREKKERFSLILESASTNQTSMYLCASRAPGQSYQPQHFGDGTRLSIL.

This chain connects TRBV7-2 to TRBJ2-7; 11 bases match TRBD2. V was clipped by 6 bases and J by 6 bases; unmatched bases: 7. The CDR3 contains 14 residues. Germline loops: CDR1 SGHTA, CDR2 FQGNSA. In nucleotides, the CDR3 is TGTGCCAGCAGGGAGGGACTAGCGGCAGGCGAGCAGTACTTC. Translation gives CASREGLAAGEQYF.

J is TRBJ2-4 and V is TRBV7-9; 10 bases map to TRBD1. The junction had 3 bases not matched to a gene; V was cut back by 0 bases and J by 7 bases. The CDR3 sequence is 15 residues long. Germline V CDR1 and CDR2: SEHNR, FQNEAQ (reference sequence). The CDR3 loop is CASSLAGTGENIQYF. The CDR3, as DNA: TGTGCCAGCAGCTTAGCCGGGACAGGGGAGAACATTCAGTACTTC.

V and J are TRBV19 and TRBJ1-2, with D possibly matching TRBD1 (5 bases). CDR3 length: 16 amino acids. Trimming removed 3 bases at V and 5 bases at J, with 19 bases between. Germline CDR1 reads LNHDA; CDR2 reads SQIVND (reference sequence). The CDR3 DNA reads TGTGCCAGTAGTATTAGCGGGTCTGGGACGGAGTATGGCTACACCTTC. This translates into CASSISGSGTEYGYTF.